The sequence of this T cell receptor beta chain was determined in a study of Graves' ophthalmopathy and Graves' hyperthyroidism. Per the germline V gene, CDR1 is SEHNR and CDR2 is FQNEAQ (reference sequence). Trimming removed 2 bases from V and 7 bases from J, with 8 bases in between. CDR3 length equals 12 residues. A word on this clonotype: A much larger clone differs from this one at a single base, so this may be a read error.

RNA transcripts were the source from which TCR beta CDR3 regions were amplified. HTBI primers were used in a first-round RT-PCR, which preceded a second-round multiplex PCR. TCRdb redid the calling of the multiplex PCR reads with MiXCR, one entry per CDR3 protein. The table records about 740,000 distinct CDR3 sequences, roughly 40% of them present only once. This clonotype was sampled from an adult man with Graves' ophthalmopathy. The chain combines TRBV7-9 with TRBJ1-1; D unresolved. The sequenced material came from peripheral blood. The CDR3 bases are TGTGCCAGCAGCTTACATCAGATTGAAGCTTTCTTT. This gives the protein CASSLHQIEAFF.